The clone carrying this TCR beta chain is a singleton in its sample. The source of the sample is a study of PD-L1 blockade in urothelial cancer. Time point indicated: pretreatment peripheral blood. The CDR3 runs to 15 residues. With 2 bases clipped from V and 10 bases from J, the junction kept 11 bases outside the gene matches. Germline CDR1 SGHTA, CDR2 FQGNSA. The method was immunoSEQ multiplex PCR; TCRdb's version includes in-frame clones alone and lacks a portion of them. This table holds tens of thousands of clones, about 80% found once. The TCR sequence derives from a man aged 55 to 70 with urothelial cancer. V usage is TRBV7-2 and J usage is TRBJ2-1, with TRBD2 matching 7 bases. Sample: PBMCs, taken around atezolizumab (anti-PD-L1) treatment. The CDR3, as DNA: TGTGCCAGCAGCTTACACGGGAGGAGCTTCGGGGAGCAGTTCTTC. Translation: CASSLHGRSFGEQFF. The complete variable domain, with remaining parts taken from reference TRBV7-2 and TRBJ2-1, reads GAGVSQSPSNKVTEKGKDVELRCDPISGHTALYWYRQSLGQGLEFLIYFQGNSAPDKSGLPSDRFSAERTGGSVSTLTIQRTQQEDSAVYLCASSLHGRSFGEQFFGPGTRLTVL.